The T cell receptor (beta chain) under discussion was sequenced for a study of shared clonotypes between healthy human individuals. This CDR3 region has 10 residues. Assay used: immunoSEQ multiplex PCR; TCRdb lists only in-frame clones, some missing. The table lists some 2,500,000 clones, roughly 93% of them singletons. The study, taken as a whole, reports: Among the subsets, naive ones generally showed larger estimated richness than memory ones. The study's rarefaction showed incomplete sorted-subset sequencing despite large depth.

In its sample, this clone was seen a few times. The antigen remains undetermined. This clonotype was sampled from a man younger than 30 in good health. Some clones in this sample may be carry-over from other donors' samples. The V gene is TRBV21-1, the J gene TRBJ2-2. TRBV21-1 has pseudogene status. Material: naive CD4+ T cells from PBMCs. Specified subset: CD45RA+ positively selected. CDR3 sequence reads: CASPSGELFF. The CDR3 DNA sequence: TGTGCCAGCCCGTCAGGGGAGCTGTTTTTT.